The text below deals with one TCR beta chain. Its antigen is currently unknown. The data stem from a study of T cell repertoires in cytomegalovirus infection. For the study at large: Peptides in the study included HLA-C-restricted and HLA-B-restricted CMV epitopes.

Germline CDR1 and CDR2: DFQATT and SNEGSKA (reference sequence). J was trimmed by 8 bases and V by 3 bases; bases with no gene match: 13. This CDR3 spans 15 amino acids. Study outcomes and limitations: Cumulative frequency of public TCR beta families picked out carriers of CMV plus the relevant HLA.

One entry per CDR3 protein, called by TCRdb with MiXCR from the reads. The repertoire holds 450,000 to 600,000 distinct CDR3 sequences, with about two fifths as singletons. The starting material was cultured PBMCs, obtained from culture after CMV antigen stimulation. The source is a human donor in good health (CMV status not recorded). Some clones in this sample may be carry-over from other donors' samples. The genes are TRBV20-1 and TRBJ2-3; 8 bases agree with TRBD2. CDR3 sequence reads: CSASGNGRAEGTQYF. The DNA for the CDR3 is TGCAGTGCTAGCGGGAACGGGAGGGCCGAAGGTACGCAGTATTTT.